This passage covers 5 T cell receptor beta chains from one sample sequenced in a study of blood T cell dynamics during melanoma immunotherapy. TCRdb's copy holds only in-frame clones and misses some; the assay was immunoSEQ multiplex PCR. The table lists about 12,000 clones, approximately 87% of them singletons. Time point described: week 3, after first cycle of checkpoint inhibitor. The sequences come from blood, collected from a patient treated with checkpoint blockade. These receptors all come from a human donor with melanoma.

The chain uses TRBV7-6 and TRBJ2-7, with D possibly being TRBD1 (6 bases). Germline loops: CDR1 SGHVS, CDR2 FNYEAQ. Trimming removed 6 bases at V and 0 bases at J, with 12 bases between. CDR3 length equals 14 residues. CDR3 loop: CASRRTASSYEQYF. CDR3 nucleotide sequence: TGTGCCAGCAGGAGGACAGCAAGCTCCTACGAGCAGTACTTC.

V and J are TRBV7-6 and TRBJ2-3, with a weak D call TRBD1 (6 bases). The V end was cut by 5 bases, the J end by 4 bases, with 13 bases between. This CDR3 has 14 residues. Germline values: CDR1 SGHVS, CDR2 FNYEAQ. The CDR3 coding sequence is TGTGCCAGCAGCCGAGACGGACAGCCAGATACGCAGTATTTT. Protein sequence: CASSRDGQPDTQYF.

This chain connects TRBV5-1 to TRBJ2-1; TRBD2 matches at 10 bases. The germline V gene has CDR1 SGHRS and CDR2 YFSETQ. The CDR3 sequence is 15 residues long. Trimming took 3 bases from V and 9 from J; bases not matched to a gene: 9. CDR3 protein: CASSSLAGDGLEQFF. CDR3 nucleotides: TGCGCCAGCAGCTCCCTAGCGGGAGACGGGCTTGAGCAGTTCTTC.

The chain links TRBV2 to TRBJ2-5, with TRBD1 identical over 9 bases. The closer fit of TRBJ2-7 to the DNA end suggests the J call may be wrong. Germline V gene data show CDR1 as SNHLY and CDR2 as FYNNEI. CDR3 length equals 15 residues. The CDR3 region is CASSQGQGRLYEQYF. DNA of the CDR3: TGTGCCAGCAGTCAGGGACAGGGACGACTCTACGAGCAGTACTTC.

The V gene is TRBV14, the J gene TRBJ2-4; D might be TRBD1 or TRBD2, each matching 5 bases. Germline V CDR1 and CDR2: SGHDN, FVKESK. V lost 4 bases and J 6 bases, leaving 7 bases between the germline ends. The length of the CDR3 is 12 residues. CDR3 amino acids: CASSPGRNIQYF. CDR3 nucleotide sequence: TGTGCCAGCAGCCCAGGGAGAAACATTCAGTACTTC.